The 16 T cell receptor beta chains reported below all come from one sample, sequenced in a study of vaccination and CD4 T cells after COVID-19. CD4+ T cells that had been cultured provided DNA sequenced with the Oncomine TCR Beta short-read assay. In TCRdb, the PCR reads were re-called with MiXCR into one record per CDR3 protein. The data contain 8,500 to 13,000 distinct CDR3 sequences, 50% to 70% of them singletons. Their antigen targets remain unknown. Treatment described: roughly 11-day PBMC culture with coronavirus spike peptide pools or control peptides (ViraFEST assay). Sequencing was done on a sample of CD4+ T cells from blood, cultured in vitro. The receptors were sampled from a human donor who had recovered from COVID-19.

V usage is TRBV6-2 or TRBV6-3 and J usage is TRBJ1-5, with TRBD1 matching over 7 bases. From germline, CDR1 is MNHEY and CDR2 SVGEGT. This CDR3 is 16 amino acids long. Trimming at V came to 5 bases and at J to 2 bases, leaving 9 bases not matched to a gene. Here the CDR3 DNA reads TGTGCCAGCAGTGACAATAAAGGGGGCCGCAATCAGCCCCAGCATTTT. It codes for CASSDNKGGRNQPQHF.

The chain couples TRBV4-1 to TRBJ2-4, with D possibly being TRBD1 (6 bases). The CDR3 spans 15 residues. V lost 4 bases to trimming and J lost 4 bases, with 14 bases between them. Germline V lookup: CDR1 MGHRA, CDR2 YSYEKL. The CDR3 is CASSPITDSKNIQYF. In nucleotides, the CDR3 is TGCGCCAGCAGCCCGATTACGGACAGTAAAAACATTCAGTACTTC.

The V call is TRBV20-1, the J call TRBJ2-1, with 10 bases lining up with TRBD1. The CDR3 has 15 residues. Germline V gene data show CDR1 as DFQATT and CDR2 as SNEGSKA (reference sequence). The V segment lost 7 bases and the J segment 5 bases; nucleotides outside the gene matches: 11. The CDR3 nucleotides are TGCAGTGGCGCAGAGGGACAGGGGAGAGACAATGAGCAGTTCTTC. Amino acid sequence: CSGAEGQGRDNEQFF.

The chain uses TRBV30 and TRBJ1-2; 7 bases line up with TRBD1. Looked up from germline, CDR1 is GTSNPN and CDR2 is SVGIG (reference sequence). Losses at the gene ends were 4 bases for V and 0 bases for J; bases not matched to a gene: 2. The CDR3 extends over 13 amino acids. CDR3 protein: CAWIGQANYGYTF. CDR3 bases: TGTGCCTGGATAGGACAGGCTAACTATGGCTACACCTTC.

The rearrangement uses TRBV20-1 and TRBJ1-1; D possibly corresponds to TRBD1 (6 bases). Germline CDR1 and CDR2: DFQATT and SNEGSKA (reference sequence). This CDR3 is built from 14 residues. V lost 3 bases, J lost 3 bases, and 14 bases lay in between. The CDR3 sequence is CSASGQRGHTEAFF. The CDR3 DNA is TGCAGTGCTAGTGGGCAGCGGGGGCACACTGAAGCTTTCTTT.

This clonotype occurred a few times. The chain couples TRBV10-3 to TRBJ2-1, with 12 positions matching TRBD1. V lost 0 bases and J lost 8; bases outside the gene matches: 8. CDR1 and CDR2 (germline): ENHRY, SYGVKD. This CDR3 region has 17 residues. CDR3 sequence reads: CAISESGQGAGSDEQFF. CDR3 in DNA: TGTGCCATCAGTGAGTCGGGACAGGGGGCTGGGTCGGATGAGCAGTTCTTC.

The chain carries TRBV10-3 and TRBJ2-3; tentatively, D is TRBD1 (5 bases). Trimming shortened V by 2 bases and J by 7 bases, and 19 bases separated the two germline ends. Per germline, CDR1 ENHRY and CDR2 SYGVKD. CDR3 length: 16 residues. For the CDR3, the DNA is TGTGCCATCAGTGAGGGGCAGGGCTTTACCAAAAATACGCAGTATTTT. Translation gives CAISEGQGFTKNTQYF.

CDR3 loop: CASSPGHKATGELFF. DNA for the CDR3: TGTGCCAGCAGCCCGGGACATAAGGCAACCGGGGAGCTGTTTTTT. The chain joins TRBV11-2 to TRBJ2-2, with D maybe TRBD1 (6 bases). This CDR3 comprises 15 residues. The ends were cut back, 5 bases at V and 5 bases at J, with 15 bases in the middle. Germline-derived CDR1 and CDR2 are SGHAT and FQNNGV. The whole variable domain, filled in from reference TRBV11-2 and TRBJ2-2, reads EAGVAQSPRYKIIEKRQSVAFWCNPISGHATLYWYQQILGQGPKLLIQFQNNGVVDDSQLPKDRFSAERLKGVDSTLKIQPAKLEDSAVYLCASSPGHKATGELFFGEGSRLTVL.

This chain connects TRBV5-1 to TRBJ1-6; D gene unclear. This CDR3 has 15 amino acids. CDR1 and CDR2 (germline): SGHRS, YFSETQ. The V and J ends lost 0 bases and 7 bases respectively, with 11 bases between them. The CDR3 sequence: CASSLDSASNSPLHF. The DNA for the CDR3 is TGCGCCAGCAGCTTGGACTCAGCTTCCAATTCACCCCTCCACTTT. Based on the CDR3 plus reference TRBV5-1 and TRBJ1-6, the full variable domain is KAGVTQTPRYLIKTRGQQVTLSCSPISGHRSVSWYQQTPGQGLQFLFEYFSETQRNKGNFPGRFSGRQFSNSRSEMNVSTLELGDSALYLCASSLDSASNSPLHFGNGTRLTVT.

The chain joins TRBV5-4 to TRBJ2-7, with 7 bases aligning to TRBD1. This CDR3 has 17 residues. Germline CDR1 is SGHNT and CDR2 is YYREEE (reference sequence). Trimming cost V 0 bases and J 0 bases; bases outside gene matches: 9. CDR3 coding DNA: TGTGCCAGCAGCTTGGGCGGCTGGTCAGGGGGCTCCTACGAGCAGTACTTC. As protein: CASSLGGWSGGSYEQYF.

The rearrangement links TRBV7-2 to TRBJ1-6, with TRBD1 as a possible D gene (5 bases). CDR1 is SGHTA, CDR2 FQGNSA, per germline. V was trimmed by 4 bases and J by 2 bases, leaving 6 bases between them. The CDR3 runs 14 residues. The CDR3 coding sequence is TGTGCCAGCAGCTCAGGGCCCTATAATTCACCCCTCCACTTT. This encodes CASSSGPYNSPLHF.

The chain recombines TRBV10-1 with TRBJ2-4; the D gene could be TRBD1 or TRBD2 (5 bases each). The germline V gene has CDR1 WNHNN and CDR2 SYGVQD (reference sequence). The V gene lost 3 bases and the J gene lost 5 bases, with 8 bases spanning the gap. This CDR3 has 13 residues. Here the CDR3 DNA reads TGCGCCAGCAGTGAAGGGACCCAAAACATTCAGTACTTC. It is translated as CASSEGTQNIQYF.

The rearrangement links TRBV7-8 to TRBJ2-3; 10 nucleotides match TRBD2. The CDR3 length is 15 residues. V shed 2 bases and J 4 bases; nucleotides not matched to a gene: 3. Germline CDR1 SGHVS, CDR2 FQNEAQ. The CDR3 sequence: CASSLTSGVADTQYF. Written as DNA, the CDR3 is TGTGCCAGCAGCTTAACTAGCGGGGTGGCAGATACGCAGTATTTT.

The chain has TRBV7-2 and TRBJ1-2; 9 positions match TRBD1. Germline V gene data show CDR1 as SGHTA and CDR2 as FQGNSA. CDR3 length equals 17 residues. The V and J ends lost 5 bases and 7 bases, in that order; junction bases with no gene match: 17. CDR3 loop: CASSRIAGTGYIPGYTF. The CDR3, as DNA: TGTGCCAGCAGCAGGATCGCCGGGACAGGGTATATCCCTGGCTACACCTTC.

The chain links TRBV6-1 to TRBJ2-6; the match to TRBD1 covers 9 bases. Germline-derived CDR1 and CDR2 are MNHNS and SASEGT. This CDR3 spans 18 amino acids. The trim removed 6 bases at V and 4 bases at J, leaving 13 bases unmatched. The CDR3 protein is CASSRPIRQGEGANVLTF. The CDR3 bases are TGTGCCAGCAGCCGACCAATTCGACAGGGGGAAGGGGCCAACGTCCTGACTTTC.

In this sample, this clonotype turned up a few times. The CDR3 sequence is CASSQGITDTQYF. The CDR3, as DNA: TGTGCCAGTAGCCAAGGGATCACAGATACGCAGTATTTT. The chain links TRBV19 to TRBJ2-3; D is ambiguous. This CDR3 is 13 amino acids long. In germline, CDR1 is LNHDA, CDR2 SQIVND (reference sequence). Trimming stripped 6 bases from V and 2 bases from J, with 9 bases between.